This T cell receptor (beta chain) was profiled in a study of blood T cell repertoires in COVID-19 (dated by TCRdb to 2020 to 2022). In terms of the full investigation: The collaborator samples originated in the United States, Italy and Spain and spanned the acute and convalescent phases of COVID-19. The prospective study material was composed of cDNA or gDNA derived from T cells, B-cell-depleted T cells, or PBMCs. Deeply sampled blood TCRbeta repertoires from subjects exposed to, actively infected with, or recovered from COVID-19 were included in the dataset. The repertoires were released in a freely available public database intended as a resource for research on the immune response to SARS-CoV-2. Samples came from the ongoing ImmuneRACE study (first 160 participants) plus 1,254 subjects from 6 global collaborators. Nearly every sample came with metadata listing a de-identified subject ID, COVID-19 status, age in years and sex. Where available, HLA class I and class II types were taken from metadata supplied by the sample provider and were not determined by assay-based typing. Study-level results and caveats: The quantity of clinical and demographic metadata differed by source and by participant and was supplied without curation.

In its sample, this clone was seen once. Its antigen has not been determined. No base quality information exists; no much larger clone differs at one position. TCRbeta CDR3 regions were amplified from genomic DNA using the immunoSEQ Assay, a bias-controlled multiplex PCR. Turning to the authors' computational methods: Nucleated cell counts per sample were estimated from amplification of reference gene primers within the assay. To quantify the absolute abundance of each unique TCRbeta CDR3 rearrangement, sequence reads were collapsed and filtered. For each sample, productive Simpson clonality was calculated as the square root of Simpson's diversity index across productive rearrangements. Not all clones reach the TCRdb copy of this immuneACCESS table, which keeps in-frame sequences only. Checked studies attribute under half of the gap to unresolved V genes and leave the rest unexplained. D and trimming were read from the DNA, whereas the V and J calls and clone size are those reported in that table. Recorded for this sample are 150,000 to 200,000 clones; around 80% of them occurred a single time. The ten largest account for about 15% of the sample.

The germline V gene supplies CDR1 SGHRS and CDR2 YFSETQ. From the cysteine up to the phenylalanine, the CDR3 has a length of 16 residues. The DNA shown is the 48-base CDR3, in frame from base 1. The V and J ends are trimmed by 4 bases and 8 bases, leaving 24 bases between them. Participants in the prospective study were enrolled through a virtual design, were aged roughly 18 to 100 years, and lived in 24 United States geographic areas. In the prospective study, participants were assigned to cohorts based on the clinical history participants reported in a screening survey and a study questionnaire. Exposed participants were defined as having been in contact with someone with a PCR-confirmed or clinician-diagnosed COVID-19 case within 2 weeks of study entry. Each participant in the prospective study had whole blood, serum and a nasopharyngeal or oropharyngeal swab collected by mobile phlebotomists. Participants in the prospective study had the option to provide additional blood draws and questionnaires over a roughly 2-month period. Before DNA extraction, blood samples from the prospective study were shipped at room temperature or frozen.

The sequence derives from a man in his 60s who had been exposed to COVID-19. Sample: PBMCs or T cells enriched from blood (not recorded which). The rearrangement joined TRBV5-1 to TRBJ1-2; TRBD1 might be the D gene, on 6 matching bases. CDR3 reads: CASSPGGTRVGGGYTF. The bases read TGCGCCAGCAGCCCGGGTGGGACAAGGGTTGGAGGAGGCTACACCTTC.